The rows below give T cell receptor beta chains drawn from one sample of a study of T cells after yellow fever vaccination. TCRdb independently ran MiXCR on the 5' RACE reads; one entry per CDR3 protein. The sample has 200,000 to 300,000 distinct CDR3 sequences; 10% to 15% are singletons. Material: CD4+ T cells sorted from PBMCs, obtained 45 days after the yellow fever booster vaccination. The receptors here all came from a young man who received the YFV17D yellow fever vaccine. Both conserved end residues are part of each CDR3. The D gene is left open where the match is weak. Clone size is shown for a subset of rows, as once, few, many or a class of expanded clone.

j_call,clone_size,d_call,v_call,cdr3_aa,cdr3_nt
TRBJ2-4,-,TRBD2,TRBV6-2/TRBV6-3,CASTKWTSDAKNIQYF,TGTGCCAGCACAAAGTGGACTAGCGACGCCAAAAACATTCAGTACTTC
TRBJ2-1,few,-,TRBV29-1,CSASRDNEQFF,TGCAGCGCAAGCAGGGACAATGAGCAGTTCTTC
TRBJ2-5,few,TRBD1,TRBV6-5,CASSYLPDRGRDETQYF,TGTGCCAGCAGTTATCTCCCGGACAGGGGACGGGACGAGACCCAGTACTTC
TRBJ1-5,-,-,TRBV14,CARDPPRSNQPQHF,TGTGCCAGAGACCCCCCTCGGAGCAATCAGCCCCAGCATTTT
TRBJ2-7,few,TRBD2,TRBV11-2,CASSLGRWGGSGSVRYEQYF,TGTGCCAGCAGCTTAGGTCGCTGGGGAGGTAGCGGGAGTGTTAGATACGAGCAGTACTTC
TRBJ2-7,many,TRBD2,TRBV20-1,CSALLGTSAAYEQYF,TGCAGTGCTCTTCTCGGGACTAGCGCCGCCTACGAGCAGTACTTC
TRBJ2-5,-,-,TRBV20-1,CSARETRSEETQYF,TGCAGTGCTAGAGAAACGCGGTCCGAAGAGACCCAGTACTTC
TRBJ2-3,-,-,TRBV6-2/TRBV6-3,CASSSTPDTQYF,TGTGCCAGCAGTTCGACCCCCGATACGCAGTATTTT
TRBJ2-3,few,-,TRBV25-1,CASSRLGTGGTDTQYF,TGTGCCAGCAGTAGGTTGGGGACGGGTGGCACAGATACGCAGTATTTT
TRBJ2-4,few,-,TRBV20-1,CSAPALAGDKNIQYF,TGCAGTGCCCCTGCTCTGGCAGGGGACAAAAACATTCAGTACTTC
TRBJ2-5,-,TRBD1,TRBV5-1,CASSLIPRTGGSGEQETQYF,TGCGCCAGCAGCTTGATACCGCGGACAGGGGGAAGCGGGGAACAAGAGACCCAGTACTTC